The 32 T cell receptor beta chains listed next were all sequenced from one sample in a study of Ad26.COV2.S vaccination and SARS-CoV-2 variants. Documented treatment: roughly 18 received Ad26.COV2.S at low or high dose, single or two shots; several received placebo; per-sample allocation not given. Repertoires come from day 63 after the first vaccine or placebo injection. Clones were sequenced by immunoSEQ multiplex PCR, and TCRdb holds only the in-frame ones, with some missing. Found here are 400,000 or so clones, roughly nine tenths of them singletons; the top ten hold around 3.4%. The sequences come from peripheral blood, collected in a trial of Ad26.COV2.S vaccine versus placebo. The receptors originated from a person between 18 and 65 years old who received the Ad26.COV2.S COVID-19 vaccine or a placebo.

This clone has a single count. V and J are TRBV2 and TRBJ2-3; no definite D call. The CDR3 spans 15 residues. The V end lost 4 bases, the J end lost 0 bases, and 11 bases lay between the germline ends. CDR1 is SNHLY, CDR2 FYNNEI, per germline. The CDR3 DNA is TGTGCCAGCAGTGCTTTGAGCTACAGCACAGATACGCAGTATTTT. Translated: CASSALSYSTDTQYF.

The V call is TRBV5-6, the J call TRBJ1-2; D remains ambiguous. The CDR3 sequence is 15 residues long. CDR1 is SGHDT, CDR2 YYEEEE, per germline. The V end lost 0 bases, the J end lost 8 bases, and 17 bases lay between the germline ends. The CDR3 loop is CASSLDGFGRSGYTF. The CDR3 DNA reads TGTGCCAGCAGCTTGGACGGCTTTGGACGCAGCGGCTACACCTTC.

In its sample, this clone was seen once. The rearrangement joins TRBV4-1 to TRBJ1-2; D gene unclear. Trimming cost V 0 bases and J 7 bases, with 18 bases left between them. The CDR3 is 16 amino acids. The germline CDR1 and CDR2 sequences are MGHRA and YSYEKL. The DNA of the CDR3 is TGCGCCAGCAGCCAAGAACCCCGACTCGTTCTCGGTGGCTACACCTTC. Translating gives CASSQEPRLVLGGYTF.

The J gene is TRBJ1-2, the V gene TRBV7-2, with TRBD1 identical over 10 bases. The V gene end was trimmed by 2 bases and the J gene end by 5 bases; junction bases not matched to a gene: 5. The CDR3 runs to 15 residues. Germline V gives CDR1 SGHTA, CDR2 FQGNSA. In DNA, the CDR3 is TGTGCCAGCAGCTTAAGGACAGGGGGAGGATATGGCTACACCTTC. Translation: CASSLRTGGGYGYTF.

The chain recombines TRBV7-2 with TRBJ2-5; 12 bases map to TRBD2. The V and J ends lost 5 bases and 3 bases, in that order; junction bases with no gene match: 7. The CDR3 covers 16 residues. Germline loops: CDR1 SGHTA, CDR2 FQGNSA. CDR3 region: CASSIGLAGSKETQYF. CDR3 in DNA: TGTGCCAGCAGCATCGGACTAGCGGGGAGTAAAGAGACCCAGTACTTC.

The chain employs TRBV7-9 and TRBJ2-5, with 7 positions matching TRBD2. CDR1 SEHNR and CDR2 FQNEAQ come from the germline V gene (reference sequence). This CDR3 region has 15 residues. J lost 1 base, V lost 5 bases, and 7 bases had no gene match. The CDR3 reads CASSPRGVVQETQYF. The CDR3 region has the DNA TGTGCCAGCAGCCCCCGGGGGGTGGTCCAAGAGACCCAGTACTTC.

The chain has TRBV5-1 and TRBJ1-3; D uncertain. Trimming left V 4 bases short and J 1 base short, with 9 bases between. The CDR3 consists of 14 residues. Per germline, CDR1 SGHRS and CDR2 YFSETQ. CDR3 loop: CASSIGDSGNTIYF. The CDR3 nucleotides read TGCGCCAGCAGCATCGGGGATTCTGGAAACACCATATATTTT.

This sequence joins TRBV9 and TRBJ2-3; D possibly corresponds to TRBD2 (6 bases). Per germline, CDR1 SGDLS and CDR2 YYNGEE. Trimming left V 3 bases short and J 5 bases short, with 22 bases between. The CDR3 loop spans 17 amino acids. CDR3 in amino acids: CASSAPYGGLAGDTQYF. CDR3 coding DNA: TGTGCCAGCAGCGCCCCCTACGGGGGTCTAGCTGGAGATACGCAGTATTTT.

This clone came up a few times. The V gene is TRBV5-4, the J gene TRBJ1-6; perhaps TRBD1 as D (6 bases). V dropped 4 bases and J dropped 3 bases, with 14 bases sitting between them. The length of the CDR3 is 16 residues. The V gene's germline CDR1 is SGHNT and CDR2 YYREEE (reference sequence). This CDR3 is CASSLRGGFYNSPLHF. The CDR3 nucleotides are TGTGCCAGCAGCCTCCGGGGGGGCTTCTATAATTCACCCCTCCACTTT. The full variable domain, with the rest looked up from reference TRBV5-4 and TRBJ1-6, is ETGVTQSPTHLIKTRGQQVTLRCSSQSGHNTVSWYQQALGQGPQFIFQYYREEENGRGNFPPRFSGLQFPNYSSELNVNALELDDSALYLCASSLRGGFYNSPLHFGNGTRLTVT.

The chain links TRBV28 to TRBJ1-6, with D maybe TRBD1 (5 bases). Trimming pared 10 bases from V and 9 bases from J, leaving 19 bases between. The CDR3 length is 14 residues. Germline values: CDR1 MDHEN, CDR2 SYDVKM. CDR3 protein: CATILDRGGSPLHF. CDR3 sequence (DNA): TGTGCCACCATCCTAGACCGGGGGGGTTCACCCCTCCACTTT.

This chain joins TRBV7-8 and TRBJ1-5, with D perhaps matching TRBD1 (6 bases). The V gene lost 6 bases and the J gene lost 2 bases, with 17 bases spanning the gap. The CDR3 is 16 amino acids. The V gene's germline CDR1 is SGHVS and CDR2 FQNEAQ. CDR3 region: CASSSGGTVGNQPQHF. DNA for the CDR3: TGTGCCAGCAGTTCCGGGGGCACAGTGGGCAATCAGCCCCAGCATTTT. The complete variable domain, with remaining parts taken from reference TRBV7-8 and TRBJ1-5, reads GAGVSQSPRYKVAKRGQDVALRCDPISGHVSLFWYQQALGQGPEFLTYFQNEAQLDKSGLPSDRFFAERPEGSVSTLKIQRTQQEDSAVYLCASSSGGTVGNQPQHFGDGTRLSIL.

The chain is built from TRBV10-3 and TRBJ2-3, with 10 bases aligning to TRBD2. V lost 6 bases and J lost 2; bases outside the gene matches: 5. Germline values: CDR1 ENHRY, CDR2 SYGVKD. There are 15 residues in the CDR3. The CDR3 here is CAISTSGEITDTQYF. In DNA form, the CDR3 reads TGTGCCATCAGCACTAGCGGGGAGATCACAGATACGCAGTATTTT.

This clone appeared a few times. In DNA, the CDR3 is TGTGCCAGCAGTGACGAGGGGGAGACCCAGTACTTC. This codes for CASSDEGETQYF. The rearrangement joins TRBV2 to TRBJ2-5; D assignment may be TRBD1 or TRBD2 (5 bases each). CDR1 and CDR2 (germline): SNHLY, FYNNEI. V lost 3 bases and J lost 5, with 7 bases in between. This CDR3 comprises 12 residues. Complete variable domain (other parts from reference TRBV2 and TRBJ2-5): EPEVTQTPSHQVTQMGQEVILRCVPISNHLYFYWYRQILGQKVEFLVSFYNNEISEKSEIFDDQFSVERPDGSNFTLKIRSTKLEDSAMYFCASSDEGETQYFGPGTRLLVL.

This rearrangement joins TRBV3-1 (or the pseudogene TRBV3-2) to TRBJ2-7, with 11 bases that match TRBD2. This CDR3 contains 16 residues. The V and J ends lost 0 bases and 5 bases, in that order; junction bases with no gene match: 6. CDR1 is LGHDT, CDR2 YNNKEL, per germline (reference sequence). The CDR3 is CASSQETTSGVNEQYF. CDR3 nucleotides: TGTGCCAGCAGCCAAGAAACGACTAGCGGGGTTAACGAGCAGTACTTC.

The genes are TRBV5-1 and TRBJ2-7, with TRBD2 identical over 7 bases. J gave up 5 bases and V 0 bases, and 11 bases lay outside the gene matches. This CDR3 is 16 amino acids long. CDR1 SGHRS and CDR2 YFSETQ come from the germline V gene. DNA of the CDR3: TGCGCCAGCAGCTTGGTTCGGCGGGGGAGCGGGGACGAGCAGTACTTC. It specifies CASSLVRRGSGDEQYF.

This clone appeared once. This chain uses TRBV15 with TRBJ2-2; possible D gene TRBD2, 6 bases. Germline assignment: CDR1 LNHNV and CDR2 YYDKDF (reference sequence). V lost 8 bases and J 0 bases, leaving 7 bases between the germline ends. This CDR3 is 13 amino acids long. As DNA, the CDR3 is TGTGCCACCGGAGGGGCGAACACCGGGGAGCTGTTTTTT. The encoded protein is CATGGANTGELFF.

The V call is TRBV18, the J call TRBJ2-3; D might be TRBD1 (6 bases). Germline V gene sequence: CDR1 KGHSH, CDR2 LQKENI. The CDR3 is 16 amino acids. With 2 bases removed from V and 0 bases from J, the gap between germline ends came to 12 bases. The CDR3: CASSPSGASSTDTQYF. In DNA form, the CDR3 reads TGTGCCAGCTCACCATCAGGGGCTTCTAGCACAGATACGCAGTATTTT.

This chain's CDR3 is CASSSYTKKYTNYGYTF. The CDR3 DNA sequence: TGTGCCAGCAGCTCCTACACGAAGAAGTACACTAACTATGGCTACACCTTC. V usage is TRBV7-6 and J usage is TRBJ1-2; D is unresolved. This CDR3 comprises 17 residues. CDR1 and CDR2 from the germline V gene are SGHVS and FNYEAQ. Trimming left V 4 bases short and J 0 bases short, with 18 bases between. The complete variable domain, with remaining parts taken from reference TRBV7-6 and TRBJ1-2, reads GAGVSQSPRYKVTKRGQDVALRCDPISGHVSLYWYRQALGQGPEFLTYFNYEAQQDKSGLPNDRFSAERPEGSISTLTIQRTEQRDSAMYRCASSSYTKKYTNYGYTFGSGTRLTVV.

The count of this clone is one. The gene calls are TRBV7-9 and TRBJ1-5, with D possibly matching TRBD1 (6 bases). The CDR3 has 12 amino acids. Trimming shortened V by 5 bases and J by 6 bases, and 8 bases separated the two germline ends. Germline lookup yields CDR1 SEHNR and CDR2 FQNEAQ (reference sequence). The CDR3 nucleotides are TGTGCCAGCAGCGTAGGGGGTCAGCCCCAGCATTTT. It codes for CASSVGGQPQHF.

This clone was observed a single time. The chain combines TRBV18 with TRBJ2-5, with D uncertain. The CDR3 runs 15 residues. Germline assignment: CDR1 KGHSH and CDR2 LQKENI. V lost 6 bases, J lost 5 bases, and 19 bases lay in between. The CDR3 sequence is CASSAEAATRETQYF. The CDR3 DNA sequence: TGTGCCAGCTCCGCCGAGGCAGCGACCCGGGAGACCCAGTACTTC.

The chain joins TRBV7-9 to TRBJ2-3; no clear D. In germline, CDR1 is SEHNR, CDR2 FQNEAQ (reference sequence). This CDR3 has 15 amino acids. Deletions cut 2 bases from V and 0 bases from J, with 9 bases between. The CDR3 protein is CASSLSRLSTDTQYF. The CDR3 nucleotides are TGTGCCAGCAGCTTATCCAGGTTGAGCACAGATACGCAGTATTTT. Complete variable domain (other parts from reference TRBV7-9 and TRBJ2-3): DTGVSQNPRHKITKRGQNVTFRCDPISEHNRLYWYRQTLGQGPEFLTYFQNEAQLEKSRLLSDRFSAERPKGSFSTLEIQRTEQGDSAMYLCASSLSRLSTDTQYFGPGTRLTVL.

The chain uses TRBV4-1 and TRBJ1-2; no firm D call. The V end was cut by 0 bases, the J end by 1 base, with 9 bases between. Germline CDR1 reads MGHRA; CDR2 reads YSYEKL. The CDR3 runs 15 residues. CDR3 residues: CASSQEGQVNYGYTF. The CDR3 DNA follows: TGCGCCAGCAGCCAAGAGGGCCAGGTTAACTATGGCTACACCTTC.

V is TRBV6-6 and J is TRBJ2-7; 7 bases line up with TRBD1. The length of the CDR3 is 16 residues. V lost 5 bases, J lost 1 base, and 11 bases stayed unmatched. CDR1 and CDR2 from the germline V gene are MNHNY and SVGAGI (reference sequence). DNA of the CDR3: TGTGCCAGCAGTCGGCCCGGACAGGCACTATCCTACGAGCAGTACTTC. This translates into CASSRPGQALSYEQYF.

The J gene is TRBJ1-2, the V gene TRBV5-4; the match to TRBD1 covers 7 bases. Germline CDR1 reads SGHNT; CDR2 reads YYREEE (reference sequence). This CDR3 contains 13 residues. The junction had 4 bases not matched to a gene; V was cut back by 5 bases and J by 3 bases. The CDR3, as DNA: TGTGCCAGCAGATCGGGACAGTACTATGGCTACACCTTC. Its protein product is CASRSGQYYGYTF.

In nucleotides, the CDR3 is TGTGCCAGCAGTGAATTCGGTAATGGGCCCCCATTCTATCAGCCCCAGCATTTT. It is translated as CASSEFGNGPPFYQPQHF. V and J are TRBV6-1 and TRBJ1-5, with no clear D. This CDR3 comprises 18 residues. The germline CDR1 and CDR2 sequences are MNHNS and SASEGT. Trimming took off 2 bases at V and 5 bases at J, with 22 bases between the two ends.

The gene calls are TRBV19 and TRBJ1-4; possible D gene TRBD1, 5 bases. Germline V lookup: CDR1 LNHDA, CDR2 SQIVND (reference sequence). Trimming stripped 5 bases from V and 9 bases from J, with 25 bases between. The CDR3 extends over 17 amino acids. The CDR3 spells CASSHDSPSIPAKKLFF. CDR3 DNA: TGTGCCAGTAGTCATGACAGCCCAAGTATCCCCGCGAAAAAACTGTTTTTT.

The chain links TRBV7-9 to TRBJ2-3, with a weak D call TRBD1 (6 bases). Trimming removed 3 bases at V and 3 bases at J, with 13 bases between. Germline CDR1 SEHNR, CDR2 FQNEAQ (reference sequence). The CDR3 has 15 amino acids. The CDR3 DNA reads TGTGCCAGCAGCTTCGTCAACAGGGAGACAGATACGCAGTATTTT. Protein product: CASSFVNRETDTQYF.

The V and J genes are TRBV5-1 and TRBJ1-5; 9 nucleotides line up with TRBD1. CDR3 length equals 15 residues. Germline values: CDR1 SGHRS, CDR2 YFSETQ. Germline trimming cut 0 bases from V and 7 bases from J; bases unmatched to any gene: 5. The CDR3 spells CASSLEGQGSQPQHF. The DNA for the CDR3 is TGCGCCAGCAGCTTGGAGGGACAGGGCTCACAGCCCCAGCATTTT.

This sequence joins TRBV6-1 and TRBJ1-6, with D maybe TRBD1 (5 bases). The germline gives CDR1 MNHNS, CDR2 SASEGT. This CDR3 region has 21 residues. V was clipped by 2 bases and J by 0 bases, with 23 bases between them. CDR3: CASSESGSRGRPSSYNSPLHF. The DNA of the CDR3 is TGTGCCAGCAGTGAAAGCGGTTCCCGGGGCCGCCCGAGCTCCTATAATTCACCCCTCCACTTT.

This chain uses TRBV11-2 with TRBJ2-1; D is perhaps TRBD1 (6 bases). V was pared by 6 bases and J by 6 bases, with 12 bases between. CDR3 size: 13 residues. Per the germline V gene, CDR1 is SGHAT and CDR2 is FQNNGV. For the CDR3, the DNA is TGTGCCAGCAGGCTGATAGGGGGCAATGAGCAGTTCTTC. Translated, it gives CASRLIGGNEQFF.

The V call is TRBV11-2, the J call TRBJ1-3; D uncertain. This CDR3 has 15 residues. Germline lookup yields CDR1 SGHAT and CDR2 FQNNGV. V lost 3 bases to trimming and J lost 4 bases, with 13 bases between them. CDR3 DNA sequence: TGTGCCAGCAGCTTTGGGCTGGGTGCGGGAAACACCATATATTTT. This gives the protein CASSFGLGAGNTIYF.

This clone was seen only once. This sequence joins TRBV4-3 and TRBJ1-4; perhaps TRBD1 as D (6 bases). The germline CDR1 and CDR2 sequences are LGHNA and YSLEER. Trimming shortened V by 0 bases and J by 5 bases, and 10 bases separated the two germline ends. The CDR3 totals 15 residues. In DNA form, the CDR3 reads TGCGCCAGCAGCCAAGATCGTAGGGGGAATGAAAAACTGTTTTTT. Translating it yields CASSQDRRGNEKLFF.